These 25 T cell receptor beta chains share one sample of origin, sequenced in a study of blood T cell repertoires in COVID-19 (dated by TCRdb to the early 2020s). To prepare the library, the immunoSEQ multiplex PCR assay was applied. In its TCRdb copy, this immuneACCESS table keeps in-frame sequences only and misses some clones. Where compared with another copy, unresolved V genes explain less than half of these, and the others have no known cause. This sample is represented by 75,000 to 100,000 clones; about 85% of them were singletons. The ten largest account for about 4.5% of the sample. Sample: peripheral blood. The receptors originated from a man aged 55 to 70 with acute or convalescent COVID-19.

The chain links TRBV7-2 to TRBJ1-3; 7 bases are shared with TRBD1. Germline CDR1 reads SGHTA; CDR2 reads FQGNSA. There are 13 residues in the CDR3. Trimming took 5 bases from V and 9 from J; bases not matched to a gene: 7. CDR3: CASSHQGGSTIYF. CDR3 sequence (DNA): TGTGCCAGCAGCCACCAGGGGGGTAGCACCATATATTTT.

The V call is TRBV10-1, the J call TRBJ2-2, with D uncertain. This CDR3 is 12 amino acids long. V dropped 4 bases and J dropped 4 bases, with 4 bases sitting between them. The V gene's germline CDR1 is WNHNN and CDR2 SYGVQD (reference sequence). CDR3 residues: CASSASTGELFF. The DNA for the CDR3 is TGCGCCAGCAGTGCCTCCACCGGGGAGCTGTTTTTT.

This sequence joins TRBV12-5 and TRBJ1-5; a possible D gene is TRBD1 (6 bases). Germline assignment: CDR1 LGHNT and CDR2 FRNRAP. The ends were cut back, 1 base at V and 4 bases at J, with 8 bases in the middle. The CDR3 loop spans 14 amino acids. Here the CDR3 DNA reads TGTGCTAGTGGTTTGGCAGGGGCGAATCAGCCCCAGCATTTT. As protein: CASGLAGANQPQHF.

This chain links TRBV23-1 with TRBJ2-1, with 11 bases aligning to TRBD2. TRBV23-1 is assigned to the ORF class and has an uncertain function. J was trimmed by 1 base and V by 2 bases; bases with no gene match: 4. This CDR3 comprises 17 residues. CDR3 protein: CASSQPRTSGSYNEQFF. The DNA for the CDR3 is TGCGCCAGCAGTCAACCCCGGACTAGCGGGTCCTACAATGAGCAGTTCTTC.

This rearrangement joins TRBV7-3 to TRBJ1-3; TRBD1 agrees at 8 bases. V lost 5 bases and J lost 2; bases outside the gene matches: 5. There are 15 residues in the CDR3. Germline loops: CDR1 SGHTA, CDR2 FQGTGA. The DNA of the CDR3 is TGTGCCAGCAGCGTCTCCAGGGGGCCTGGAAACACCATATATTTT. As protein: CASSVSRGPGNTIYF.

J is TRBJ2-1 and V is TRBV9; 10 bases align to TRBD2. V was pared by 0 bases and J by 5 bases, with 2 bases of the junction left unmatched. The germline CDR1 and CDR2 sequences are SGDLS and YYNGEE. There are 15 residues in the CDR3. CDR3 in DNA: TGTGCCAGCAGCGTAGGACTAGCGGGTAACAATGAGCAGTTCTTC. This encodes CASSVGLAGNNEQFF.

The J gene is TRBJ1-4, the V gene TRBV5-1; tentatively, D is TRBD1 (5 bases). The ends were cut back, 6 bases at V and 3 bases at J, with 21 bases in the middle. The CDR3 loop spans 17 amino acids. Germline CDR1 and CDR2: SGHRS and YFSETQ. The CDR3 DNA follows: TGCGCCAGCACCCAAACCGGGCAGGGCAGATCTAATGAAAAACTGTTTTTT. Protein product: CASTQTGQGRSNEKLFF.

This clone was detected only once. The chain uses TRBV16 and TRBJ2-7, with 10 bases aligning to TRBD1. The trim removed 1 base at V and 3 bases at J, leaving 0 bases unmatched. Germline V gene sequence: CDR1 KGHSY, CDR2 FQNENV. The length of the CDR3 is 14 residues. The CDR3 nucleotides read TGTGCCAGCAGCCAATGGACAGGGGGCTACGAGCAGTACTTC. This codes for CASSQWTGGYEQYF.

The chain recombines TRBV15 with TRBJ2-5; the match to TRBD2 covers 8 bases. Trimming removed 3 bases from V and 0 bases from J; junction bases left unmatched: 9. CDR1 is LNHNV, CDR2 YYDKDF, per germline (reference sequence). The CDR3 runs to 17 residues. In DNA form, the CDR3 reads TGTGCCACCAGCAGTCGGGGGGGACTACGGGACCAAGAGACCCAGTACTTC. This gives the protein CATSSRGGLRDQETQYF. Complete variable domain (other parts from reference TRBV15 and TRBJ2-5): DAMVIQNPRYQVTQFGKPVTLSCSQTLNHNVMYWYQQKSSQAPKLLFHYYDKDFNNEADTPDNFQSRRPNTSFCFLDIRSPGLGDTAMYLCATSSRGGLRDQETQYFGPGTRLLVL.

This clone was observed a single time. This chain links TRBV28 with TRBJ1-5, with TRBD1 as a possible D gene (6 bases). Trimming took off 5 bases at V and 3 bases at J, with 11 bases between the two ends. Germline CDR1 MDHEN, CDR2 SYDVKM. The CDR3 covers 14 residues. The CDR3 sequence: CASSLTGLNQPQHF. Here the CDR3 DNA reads TGTGCCAGCAGTCTCACAGGGCTCAATCAGCCCCAGCATTTT.

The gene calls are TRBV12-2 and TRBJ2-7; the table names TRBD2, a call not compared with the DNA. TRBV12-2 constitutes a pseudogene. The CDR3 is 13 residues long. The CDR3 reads CASRLVEFYEQYF. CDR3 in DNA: TGTGCAAGTCGCTTAGTCGAGTTCTACGAGCAGTACTTC.

CDR3 sequence (DNA): TGTGCCAGCAGCCAAGGACAGCACACTGAAGCTTTCTTT. It translates to CASSQGQHTEAFF. The chain employs TRBV14 and TRBJ1-1; D is possibly TRBD1 (5 bases). CDR1 and CDR2 from the germline V gene are SGHDN and FVKESK. Between the trimmed V and J ends, which lost 1 base and 3 bases, there was a span of 6 bases. The CDR3 is 13 residues long.

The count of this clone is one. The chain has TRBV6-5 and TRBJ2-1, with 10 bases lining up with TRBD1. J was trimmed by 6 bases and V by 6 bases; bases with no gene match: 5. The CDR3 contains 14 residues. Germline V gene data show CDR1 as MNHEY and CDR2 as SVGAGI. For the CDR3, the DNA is TGTGCCAGCAGCCGGGACAGGGGCTTCAATGAGCAGTTCTTC. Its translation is CASSRDRGFNEQFF.

CDR3 in DNA: TGTGCCAGCAGCTTAGGTCGGGGGACCTCCAATGAGCAGTTCTTC. Residues: CASSLGRGTSNEQFF. This chain joins TRBV13 and TRBJ2-1; maybe TRBD2 (6 bases). Germline loops: CDR1 PRHDT, CDR2 FYEKMQ (reference sequence). V was pared by 0 bases and J by 6 bases, with 12 bases between. The CDR3 loop spans 15 amino acids.

The CDR3: CASSPNRGHPEAFF. The CDR3 DNA is TGTGCCAGTAGCCCAAACAGGGGGCACCCCGAAGCTTTCTTT. This chain links TRBV19 with TRBJ1-1; 9 nucleotides match TRBD1. The ends lost 6 bases at V and 8 bases at J; junction bases unmatched: 10. CDR1 LNHDA and CDR2 SQIVND come from the germline V gene (reference sequence). The CDR3 is made up of 14 amino acids. Full variable domain (remainder filled in from reference TRBV19 and TRBJ1-1): DGGITQSPKYLFRKEGQNVTLSCEQNLNHDAMYWYRQDPGQGLRLIYYSQIVNDFQKGDIAEGYSVSREKKESFPLTVTSAQKNPTAFYLCASSPNRGHPEAFFGQGTRLTVV.

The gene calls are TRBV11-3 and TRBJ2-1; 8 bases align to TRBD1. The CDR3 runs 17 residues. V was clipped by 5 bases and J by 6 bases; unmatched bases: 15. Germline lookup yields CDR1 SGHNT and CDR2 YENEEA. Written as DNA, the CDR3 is TGTGCCAGCAGCCTCCAAAGGGGCAGGGGGCCAACCAATGAGCAGTTCTTC. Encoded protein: CASSLQRGRGPTNEQFF.

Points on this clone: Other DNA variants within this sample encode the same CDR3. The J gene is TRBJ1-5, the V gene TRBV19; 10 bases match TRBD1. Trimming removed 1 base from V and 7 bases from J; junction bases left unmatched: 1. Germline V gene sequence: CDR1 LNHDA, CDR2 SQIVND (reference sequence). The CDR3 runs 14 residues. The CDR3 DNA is TGTGCCAGTAGTATAGGACAGGGGGCCCAGCCCCAGCATTTT. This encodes CASSIGQGAQPQHF.

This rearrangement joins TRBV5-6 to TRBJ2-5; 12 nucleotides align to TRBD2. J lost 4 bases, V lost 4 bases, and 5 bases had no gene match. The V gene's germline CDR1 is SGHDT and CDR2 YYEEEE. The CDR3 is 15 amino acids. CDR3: CASSPGLAGGETQYF. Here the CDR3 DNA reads TGTGCCAGCAGCCCGGGACTAGCGGGTGGAGAGACCCAGTACTTC.

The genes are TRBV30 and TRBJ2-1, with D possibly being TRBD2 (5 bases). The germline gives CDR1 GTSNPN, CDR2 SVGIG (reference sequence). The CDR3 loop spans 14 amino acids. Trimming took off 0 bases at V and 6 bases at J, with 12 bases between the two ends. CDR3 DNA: TGTGCCTGGAGTGTACCTGGGAGATCCAATGAGCAGTTCTTC. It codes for CAWSVPGRSNEQFF.

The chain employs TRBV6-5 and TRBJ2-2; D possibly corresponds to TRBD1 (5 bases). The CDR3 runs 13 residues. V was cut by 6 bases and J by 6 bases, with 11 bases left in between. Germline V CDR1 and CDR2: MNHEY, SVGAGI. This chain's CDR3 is CASSPQGAGELFF. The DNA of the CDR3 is TGTGCCAGCAGCCCCCAAGGGGCCGGGGAGCTGTTTTTT.

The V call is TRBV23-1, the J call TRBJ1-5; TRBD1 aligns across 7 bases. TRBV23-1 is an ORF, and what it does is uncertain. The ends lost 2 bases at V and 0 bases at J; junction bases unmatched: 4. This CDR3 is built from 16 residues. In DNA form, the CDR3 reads TGCGCCAGCAGTCAAAAGGGGGCTGGTAGCAATCAGCCCCAGCATTTT. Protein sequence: CASSQKGAGSNQPQHF.

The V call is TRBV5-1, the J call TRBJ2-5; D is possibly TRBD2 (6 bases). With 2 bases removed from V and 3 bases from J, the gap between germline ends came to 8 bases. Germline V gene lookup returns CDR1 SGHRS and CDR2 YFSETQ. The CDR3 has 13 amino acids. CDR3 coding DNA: TGCGCCAGCAGCTTAACGGGGGAAGAGACCCAGTACTTC. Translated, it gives CASSLTGEETQYF.

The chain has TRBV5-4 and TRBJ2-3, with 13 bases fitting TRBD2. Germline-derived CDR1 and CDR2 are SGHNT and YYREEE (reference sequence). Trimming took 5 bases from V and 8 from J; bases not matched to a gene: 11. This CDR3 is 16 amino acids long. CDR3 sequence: CASSSLLAGGLGTQYF. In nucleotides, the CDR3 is TGTGCCAGCAGTTCGTTACTAGCGGGGGGGTTAGGTACGCAGTATTTT.

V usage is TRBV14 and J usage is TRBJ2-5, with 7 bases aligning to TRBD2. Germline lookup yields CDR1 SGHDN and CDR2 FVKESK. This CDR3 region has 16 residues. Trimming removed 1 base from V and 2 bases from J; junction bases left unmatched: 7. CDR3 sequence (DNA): TGTGCCAGCAGCCAAGGAGTGGGAGGGCCGCAAGAGACCCAGTACTTC. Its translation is CASSQGVGGPQETQYF.

The CDR3 DNA sequence: TGTGCCAGCAGCTTAGATGGGACAGGGCATCTTGACGAGCAGTACTTC. It translates to CASSLDGTGHLDEQYF. The rearrangement uses TRBV11-2 and TRBJ2-7; 9 positions match TRBD1. CDR1 SGHAT and CDR2 FQNNGV come from the germline V gene. The length of the CDR3 is 16 residues. V lost 0 bases and J lost 5; bases outside the gene matches: 8.